Reported below is one TCR beta chain. This sample stems from a study of control samples from healthy donors and cancer patients. Trimming left V 3 bases short and J 3 bases short, with 17 bases between. Germline V CDR1 and CDR2: DFQATT, SNEGSKA (reference sequence). The CDR3 length is 15 residues. Sequencing was performed with immunoSEQ multiplex PCR; in TCRdb, only in-frame clones are kept and a portion is missing. Among 95,000 to 110,000 clones listed, 85% to 90% were seen once. The sequence was collected from a man in his sixties with lung cancer. Sequenced: PBMCs. V usage is TRBV20-1 and J usage is TRBJ1-1; D might be TRBD1 (5 bases). CDR3 nucleotides: TGCAGTGCTAGTTCCTCCGGGACGGATGACACTGAAGCTTTCTTT. This translates into CSASSSGTDDTEAFF.